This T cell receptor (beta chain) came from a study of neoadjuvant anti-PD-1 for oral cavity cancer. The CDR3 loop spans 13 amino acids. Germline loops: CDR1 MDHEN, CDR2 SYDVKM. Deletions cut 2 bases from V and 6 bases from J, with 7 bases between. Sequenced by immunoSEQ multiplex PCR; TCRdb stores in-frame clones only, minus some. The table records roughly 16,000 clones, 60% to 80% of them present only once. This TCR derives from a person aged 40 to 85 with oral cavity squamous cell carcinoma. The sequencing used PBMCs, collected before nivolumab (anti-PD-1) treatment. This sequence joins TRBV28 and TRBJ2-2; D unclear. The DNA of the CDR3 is TGTGCCAGCAGTTTAAGTCGCCCCGGGGAGCTGTTTTTT. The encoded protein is CASSLSRPGELFF.